The 4 T cell receptor beta chains below all came from one sample that was sequenced in a study of response to subunit inactivated influenza vaccine (dated by TCRdb to the late 2010s). Library preparation was by RT-PCR. Reads for this sample came from an Illumina HiSeq 2500. TCRdb reprocessing: public reads trimmed at Q25 with fastp, clones called with MiXCR, in-frame beta chains kept. Rows merge per CDR3 protein into single entries with the most common DNA and genes. This sample comprises about 520,000 distinct CDR3 sequences, approximately 9.9% of them detected only once. The ten largest clones take up approximately 12% of the sample. The sample's time point, from its label and the paper: 45 days after influenza vaccine administration. Specimen: PBMCs from blood, collected 45 days after vaccination. Receptor source: a man aged 50-59 years who received an inactivated influenza vaccine. Donor details come from another sample of the same person, matched by shared clones.

This chain uses TRBV18 with TRBJ2-4; D not certain. Germline CDR1 is KGHSH and CDR2 is LQKENI. V was trimmed by 5 bases and J by 0 bases, leaving 8 bases between them. The CDR3 contains 14 residues. For the CDR3, the DNA is TGTGCCAGCTCAAATGACAAAGCCAAAAACATTCAGTACTTC. This translates into CASSNDKAKNIQYF.

This chain connects TRBV2 to TRBJ2-7; 16 positions agree with TRBD2. This CDR3 spans 16 amino acids. Germline V lookup: CDR1 SNHLY, CDR2 FYNNEI. V trimming: 8 bases; J trimming: 2 bases; junction bases outside the gene matches: 6. The CDR3 region has the DNA TGTGCCAGCGGGGGGACTAGCGGGAGGGGAGCCTACGAGCAGTACTTC. Its protein is CASGGTSGRGAYEQYF.

The rearrangement joins TRBV10-3 to TRBJ2-1, with TRBD1 matching 8 bases. Germline CDR1 ENHRY, CDR2 SYGVKD. The CDR3 length is 15 residues. The trim removed 2 bases at V and 8 bases at J, leaving 8 bases unmatched. The CDR3 spells CAISETVTGGDEQFF. The DNA of the CDR3 is TGTGCCATCAGTGAGACGGTAACAGGGGGAGATGAGCAGTTCTTC.

DNA of the CDR3: TGTGCCATCAGTGAGTACCGAAAGGGCGAGCAGTACTTC. Its protein is CAISEYRKGEQYF. V gene TRBV10-3 combines with J gene TRBJ2-7; no reliable D call. Germline CDR1 and CDR2: ENHRY and SYGVKD. The CDR3 runs to 13 residues. The germline V and J ends were trimmed by 1 base and 6 bases, with 10 bases remaining between them.